The clone carrying this T cell receptor (beta chain) was observed at least ten times. The target antigen is unknown. TCRdb re-derived calls from the 5' RACE reads in MiXCR, one entry per CDR3 protein. This sample yields roughly 100,000 distinct CDR3 sequences, of which approximately 4% are seen a single time; around 2.7% belongs to the top ten. The data stem from a study of neurological immune-mediated disorders. CDR1 is SEHNR and CDR2 is FQNEAQ in the germline V gene (reference sequence). This CDR3 comprises 18 residues. V lost 1 base to trimming and J lost 2 bases, with 18 bases between them. Study-wide results and limits: No clinical or MRI feature was associated with the multiple sclerosis repertoire cluster.

This TCR was recovered from a woman aged 45-60 years with multiple sclerosis. The chain carries TRBV7-9 and TRBJ1-5, with D uncertain. The sequencing sample was made of PBMCs. The CDR3, as DNA: TGTGCCAGCAGCTTAGGCGGACGTTCTGGGGTCCGCAATCAGCCCCAGCATTTT. It yields the protein CASSLGGRSGVRNQPQHF.